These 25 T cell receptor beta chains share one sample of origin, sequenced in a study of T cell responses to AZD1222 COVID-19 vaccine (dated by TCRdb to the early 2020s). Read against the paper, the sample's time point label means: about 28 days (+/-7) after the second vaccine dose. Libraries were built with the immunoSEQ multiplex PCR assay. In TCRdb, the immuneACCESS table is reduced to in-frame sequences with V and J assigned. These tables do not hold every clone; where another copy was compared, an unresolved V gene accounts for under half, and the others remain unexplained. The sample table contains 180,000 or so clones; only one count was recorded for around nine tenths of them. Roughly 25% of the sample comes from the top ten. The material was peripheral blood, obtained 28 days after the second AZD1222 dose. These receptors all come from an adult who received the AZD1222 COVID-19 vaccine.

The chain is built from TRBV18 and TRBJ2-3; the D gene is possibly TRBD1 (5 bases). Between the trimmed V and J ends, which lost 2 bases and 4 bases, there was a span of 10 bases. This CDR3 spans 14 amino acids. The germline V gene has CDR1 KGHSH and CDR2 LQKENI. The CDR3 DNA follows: TGTGCCAGCTCACCAGTCTCAGGGCCAGATACGCAGTATTTT. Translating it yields CASSPVSGPDTQYF.

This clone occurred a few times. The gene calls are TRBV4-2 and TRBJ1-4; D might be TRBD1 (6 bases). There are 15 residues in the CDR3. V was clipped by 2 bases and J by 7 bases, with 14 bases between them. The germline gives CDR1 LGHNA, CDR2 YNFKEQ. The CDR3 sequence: CASSQSPGAREKLFF. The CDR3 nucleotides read TGTGCCAGCAGCCAATCTCCGGGGGCGCGTGAAAAACTGTTTTTT.

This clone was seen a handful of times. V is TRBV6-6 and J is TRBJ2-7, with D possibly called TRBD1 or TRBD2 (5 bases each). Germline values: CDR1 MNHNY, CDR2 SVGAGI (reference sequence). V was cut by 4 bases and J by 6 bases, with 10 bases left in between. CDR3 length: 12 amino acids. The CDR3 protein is CASSWDPFEQYF. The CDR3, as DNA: TGTGCCAGCAGTTGGGACCCCTTCGAGCAGTACTTC.

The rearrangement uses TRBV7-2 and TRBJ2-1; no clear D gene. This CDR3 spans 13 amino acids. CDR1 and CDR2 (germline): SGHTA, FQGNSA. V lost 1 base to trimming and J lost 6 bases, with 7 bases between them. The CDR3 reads CASSLGPSNEQFF. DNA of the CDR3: TGTGCCAGCAGCTTAGGGCCCTCCAATGAGCAGTTCTTC.

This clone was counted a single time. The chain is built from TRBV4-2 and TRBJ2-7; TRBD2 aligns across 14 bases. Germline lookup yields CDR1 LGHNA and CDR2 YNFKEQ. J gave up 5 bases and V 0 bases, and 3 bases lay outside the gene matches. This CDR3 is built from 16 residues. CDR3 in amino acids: CASSQEGTSGGHEQYF. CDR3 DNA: TGTGCCAGCAGCCAAGAGGGGACTAGCGGGGGCCACGAGCAGTACTTC.

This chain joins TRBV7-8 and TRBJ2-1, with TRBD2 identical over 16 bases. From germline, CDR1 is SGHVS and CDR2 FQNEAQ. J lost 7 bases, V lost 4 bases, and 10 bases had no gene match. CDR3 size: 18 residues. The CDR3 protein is CASSSLGTSGRAGNEQFF. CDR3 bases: TGTGCCAGCAGCTCCCTTGGGACTAGCGGGAGGGCGGGGAATGAGCAGTTCTTC. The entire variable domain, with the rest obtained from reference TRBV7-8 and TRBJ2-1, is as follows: GAGVSQSPRYKVAKRGQDVALRCDPISGHVSLFWYQQALGQGPEFLTYFQNEAQLDKSGLPSDRFFAERPEGSVSTLKIQRTQQEDSAVYLCASSSLGTSGRAGNEQFFGPGTRLTVL.

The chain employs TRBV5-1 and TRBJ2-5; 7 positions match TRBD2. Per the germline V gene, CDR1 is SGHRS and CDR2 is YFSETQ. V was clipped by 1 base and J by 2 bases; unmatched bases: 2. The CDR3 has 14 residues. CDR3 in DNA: TGCGCCAGCAGCTTGACAGCGGGGCAAGAGACCCAGTACTTC. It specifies CASSLTAGQETQYF.

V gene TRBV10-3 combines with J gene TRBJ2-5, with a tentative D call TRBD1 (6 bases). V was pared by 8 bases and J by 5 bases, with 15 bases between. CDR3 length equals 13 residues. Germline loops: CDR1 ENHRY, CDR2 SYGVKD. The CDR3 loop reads CAIRGGNLETQYF. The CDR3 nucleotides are TGTGCCATCCGTGGGGGCAACTTGGAGACCCAGTACTTC.

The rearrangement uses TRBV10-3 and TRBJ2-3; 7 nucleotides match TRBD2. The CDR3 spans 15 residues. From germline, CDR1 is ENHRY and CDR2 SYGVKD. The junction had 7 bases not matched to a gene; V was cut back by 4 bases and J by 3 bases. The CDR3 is CAISGRGTGTDTQYF. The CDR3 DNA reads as TGTGCCATCAGTGGGCGGGGGACGGGAACAGATACGCAGTATTTT.

This CDR3 reads CASTRGDSGNTIYF. CDR3 DNA: TGTGCCAGCACCCGAGGGGACTCTGGAAACACCATATATTTT. The rearrangement links TRBV25-1 to TRBJ1-3; possibly TRBD1 for D (5 bases). Trimming removed 7 bases from V and 0 bases from J, with 10 bases in between. The CDR3 runs 14 residues. In germline, CDR1 is MGHDK, CDR2 SYGVNS.

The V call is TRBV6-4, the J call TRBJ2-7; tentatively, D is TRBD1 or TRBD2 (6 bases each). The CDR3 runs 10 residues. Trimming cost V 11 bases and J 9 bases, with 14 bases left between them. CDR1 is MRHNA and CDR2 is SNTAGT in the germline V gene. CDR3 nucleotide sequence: TGTGCCCGAGACGGGGGCGGGCAGTACTTC. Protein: CARDGGGQYF.

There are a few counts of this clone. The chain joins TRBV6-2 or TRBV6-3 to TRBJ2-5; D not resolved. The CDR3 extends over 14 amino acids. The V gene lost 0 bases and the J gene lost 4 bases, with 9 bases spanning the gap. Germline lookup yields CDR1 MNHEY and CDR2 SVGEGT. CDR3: CASSYSGMGETQYF. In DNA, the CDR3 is TGTGCCAGCAGTTACTCTGGAATGGGAGAGACCCAGTACTTC.

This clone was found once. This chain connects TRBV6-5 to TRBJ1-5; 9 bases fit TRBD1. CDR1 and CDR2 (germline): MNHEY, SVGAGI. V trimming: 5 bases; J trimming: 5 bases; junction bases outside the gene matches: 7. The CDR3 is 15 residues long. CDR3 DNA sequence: TGTGCCAGCAGTCCCGGACAGGGGACGGATCAGCCCCAGCATTTT. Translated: CASSPGQGTDQPQHF.

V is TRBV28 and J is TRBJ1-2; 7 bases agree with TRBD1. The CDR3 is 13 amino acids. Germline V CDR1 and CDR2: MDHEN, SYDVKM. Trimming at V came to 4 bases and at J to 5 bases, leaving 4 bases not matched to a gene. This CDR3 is CASSSGQIYGYTF. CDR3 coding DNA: TGTGCCAGCAGTTCGGGACAGATATATGGCTACACCTTC.

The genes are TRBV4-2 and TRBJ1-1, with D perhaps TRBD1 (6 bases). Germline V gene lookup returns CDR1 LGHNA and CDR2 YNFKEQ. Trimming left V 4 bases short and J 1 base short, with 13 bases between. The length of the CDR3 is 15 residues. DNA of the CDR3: TGTGCCAGCAGCCCGGATCGGGGGCGGAACACTGAAGCTTTCTTT. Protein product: CASSPDRGRNTEAFF.

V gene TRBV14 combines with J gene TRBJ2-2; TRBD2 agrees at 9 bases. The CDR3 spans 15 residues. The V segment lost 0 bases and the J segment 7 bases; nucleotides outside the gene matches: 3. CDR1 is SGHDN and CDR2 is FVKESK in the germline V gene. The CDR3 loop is CASSQDLAGRGELFF. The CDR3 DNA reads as TGTGCCAGCAGCCAAGATCTAGCGGGACGCGGGGAGCTGTTTTTT.

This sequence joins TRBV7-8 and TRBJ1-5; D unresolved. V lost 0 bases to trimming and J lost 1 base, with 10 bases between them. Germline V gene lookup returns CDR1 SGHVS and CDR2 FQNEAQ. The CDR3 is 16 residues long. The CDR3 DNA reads TGTGCCAGCAGCTTAGCGCCGGGGATCAGCAATCAGCCCCAGCATTTT. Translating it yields CASSLAPGISNQPQHF.

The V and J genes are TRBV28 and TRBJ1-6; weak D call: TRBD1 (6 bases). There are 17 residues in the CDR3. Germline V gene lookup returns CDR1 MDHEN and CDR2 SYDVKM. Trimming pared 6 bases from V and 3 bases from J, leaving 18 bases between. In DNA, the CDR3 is TGTGCCAGCAGCGCCCGGGGGGCAGGCAACTATAATTCACCCCTCCACTTT. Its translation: CASSARGAGNYNSPLHF. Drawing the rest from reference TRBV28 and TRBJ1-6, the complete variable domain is DVKVTQSSRYLVKRTGEKVFLECVQDMDHENMFWYRQDPGLGLRLIYFSYDVKMKEKGDIPEGYSVSREKKERFSLILESASTNQTSMYLCASSARGAGNYNSPLHFGNGTRLTVT.

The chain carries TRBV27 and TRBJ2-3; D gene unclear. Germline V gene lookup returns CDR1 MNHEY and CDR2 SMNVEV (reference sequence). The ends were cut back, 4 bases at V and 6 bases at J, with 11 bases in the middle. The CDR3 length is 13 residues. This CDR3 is CASSYRAMDTQYF. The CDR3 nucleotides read TGTGCCAGCAGTTACCGAGCCATGGATACGCAGTATTTT.

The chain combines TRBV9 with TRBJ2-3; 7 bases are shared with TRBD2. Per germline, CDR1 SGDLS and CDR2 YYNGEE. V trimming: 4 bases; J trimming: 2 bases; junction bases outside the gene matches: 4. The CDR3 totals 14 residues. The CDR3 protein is CASSLSGFTDTQYF. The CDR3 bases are TGTGCCAGCAGCCTTAGCGGGTTCACAGATACGCAGTATTTT.

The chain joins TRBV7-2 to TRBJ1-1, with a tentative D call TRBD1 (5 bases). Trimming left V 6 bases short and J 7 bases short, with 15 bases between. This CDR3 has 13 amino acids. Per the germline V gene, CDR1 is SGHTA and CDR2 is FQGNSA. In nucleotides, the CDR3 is TGTGCCAGCAGGACAGAAAATGCAGGTGAAGCTTTCTTT. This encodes CASRTENAGEAFF.

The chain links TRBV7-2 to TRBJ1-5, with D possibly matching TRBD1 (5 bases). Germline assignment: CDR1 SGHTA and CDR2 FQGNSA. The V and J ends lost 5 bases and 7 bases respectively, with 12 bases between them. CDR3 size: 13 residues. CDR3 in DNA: TGTGCCAGCAGCCCGACAGAGGGGCAGCCCCAGCATTTT. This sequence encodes CASSPTEGQPQHF.

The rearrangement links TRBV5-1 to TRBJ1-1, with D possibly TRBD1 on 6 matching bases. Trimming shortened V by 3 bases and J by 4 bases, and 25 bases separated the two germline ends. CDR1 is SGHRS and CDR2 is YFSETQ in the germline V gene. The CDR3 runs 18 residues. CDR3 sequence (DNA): TGCGCCAGCAGCTCATGGACAGACTATGGGCATTCGGGCACTGAAGCTTTCTTT. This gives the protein CASSSWTDYGHSGTEAFF.

In nucleotides, the CDR3 is TGTGCCATCATGGGAGGGGGGGCAGATACGCAGTATTTT. It encodes CAIMGGGADTQYF. The chain carries TRBV10-3 and TRBJ2-3; a weak D match, TRBD2 (7 bases). The CDR3 runs 13 residues. V was clipped by 7 bases and J by 4 bases, with 12 bases between them. CDR1 ENHRY and CDR2 SYGVKD come from the germline V gene.

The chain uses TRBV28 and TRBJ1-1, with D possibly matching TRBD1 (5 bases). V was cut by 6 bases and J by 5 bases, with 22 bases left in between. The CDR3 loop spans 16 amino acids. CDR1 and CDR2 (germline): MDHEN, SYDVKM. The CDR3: CASSTPGRSLSTEAFF. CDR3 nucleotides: TGTGCCAGCAGCACACCGGGACGGAGCCTCAGTACTGAAGCTTTCTTT.